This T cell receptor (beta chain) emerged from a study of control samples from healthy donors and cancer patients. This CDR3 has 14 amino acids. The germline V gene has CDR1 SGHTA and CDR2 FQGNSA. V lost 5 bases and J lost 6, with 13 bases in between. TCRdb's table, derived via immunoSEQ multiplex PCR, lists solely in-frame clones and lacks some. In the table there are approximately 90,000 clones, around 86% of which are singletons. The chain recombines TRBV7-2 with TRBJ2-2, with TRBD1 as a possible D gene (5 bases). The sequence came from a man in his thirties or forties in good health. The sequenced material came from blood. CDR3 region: CASSLYKGSGELFF. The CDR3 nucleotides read TGTGCCAGCAGCCTATACAAGGGGTCCGGGGAGCTGTTTTTT.